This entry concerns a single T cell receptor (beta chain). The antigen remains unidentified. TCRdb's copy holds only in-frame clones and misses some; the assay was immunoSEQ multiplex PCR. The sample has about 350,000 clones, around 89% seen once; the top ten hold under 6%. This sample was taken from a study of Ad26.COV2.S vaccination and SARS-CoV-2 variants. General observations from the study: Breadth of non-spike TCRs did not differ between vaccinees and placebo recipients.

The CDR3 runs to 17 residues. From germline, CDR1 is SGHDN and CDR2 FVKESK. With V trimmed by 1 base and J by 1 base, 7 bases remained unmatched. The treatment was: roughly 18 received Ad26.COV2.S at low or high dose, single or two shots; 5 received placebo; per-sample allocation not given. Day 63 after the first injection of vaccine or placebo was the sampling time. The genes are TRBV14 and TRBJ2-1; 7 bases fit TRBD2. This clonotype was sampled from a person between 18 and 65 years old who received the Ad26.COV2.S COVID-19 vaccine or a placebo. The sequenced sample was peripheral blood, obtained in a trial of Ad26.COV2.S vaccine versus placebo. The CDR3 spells CASSQVGWGGSYNEQFF. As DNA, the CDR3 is TGTGCCAGCAGCCAAGTAGGGTGGGGGGGATCCTACAATGAGCAGTTCTTC. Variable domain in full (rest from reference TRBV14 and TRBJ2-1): EAGVTQFPSHSVIEKGQTVTLRCDPISGHDNLYWYRRVMGKEIKFLLHFVKESKQDESGMPNNRFLAERTGGTYSTLKVQPAELEDSGVYFCASSQVGWGGSYNEQFFGPGTRLTVL.